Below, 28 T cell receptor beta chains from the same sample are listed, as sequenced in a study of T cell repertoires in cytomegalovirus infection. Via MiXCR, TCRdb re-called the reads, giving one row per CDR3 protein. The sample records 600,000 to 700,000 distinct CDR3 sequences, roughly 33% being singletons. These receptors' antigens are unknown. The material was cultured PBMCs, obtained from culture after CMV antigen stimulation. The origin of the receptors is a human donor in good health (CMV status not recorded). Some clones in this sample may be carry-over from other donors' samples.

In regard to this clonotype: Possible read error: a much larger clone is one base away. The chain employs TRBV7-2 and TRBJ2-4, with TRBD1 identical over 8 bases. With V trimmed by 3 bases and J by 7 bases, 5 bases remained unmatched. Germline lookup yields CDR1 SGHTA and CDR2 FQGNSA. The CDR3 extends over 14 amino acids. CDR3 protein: CASSFSGGLNIQYF. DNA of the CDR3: TGTGCCAGCAGCTTCTCAGGGGGCTTGAACATTCAGTACTTC.

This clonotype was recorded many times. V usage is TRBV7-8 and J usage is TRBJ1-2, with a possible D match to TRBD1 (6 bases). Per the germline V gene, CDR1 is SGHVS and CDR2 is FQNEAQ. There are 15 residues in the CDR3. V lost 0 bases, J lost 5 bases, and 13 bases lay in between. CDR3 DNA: TGTGCCAGCAGCTTAGCGCAGGGGCGCGGGTATGGCTACACCTTC. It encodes CASSLAQGRGYGYTF.

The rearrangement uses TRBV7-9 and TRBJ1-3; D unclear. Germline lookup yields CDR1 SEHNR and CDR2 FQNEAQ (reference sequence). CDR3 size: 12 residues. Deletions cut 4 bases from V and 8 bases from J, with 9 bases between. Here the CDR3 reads CASSYLLDTIYF. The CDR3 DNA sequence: TGTGCCAGCAGCTACCTCTTGGACACCATATATTTT.

The CDR3, as DNA: TGTGCCAGCAGTCTCCTGGGACCAGGGGGGTCTGGCTACACCTTC. Its protein product is CASSLLGPGGSGYTF. The V call is TRBV12-3 or TRBV12-4, the J call TRBJ1-2; 7 positions match TRBD1. The CDR3 is made up of 15 amino acids. J was trimmed by 7 bases and V by 5 bases; bases with no gene match: 13.

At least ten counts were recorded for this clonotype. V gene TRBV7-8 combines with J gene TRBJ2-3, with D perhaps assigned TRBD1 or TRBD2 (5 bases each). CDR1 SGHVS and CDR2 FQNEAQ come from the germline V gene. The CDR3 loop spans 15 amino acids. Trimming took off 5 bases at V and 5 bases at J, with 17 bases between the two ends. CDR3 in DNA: TGTGCCAGCAGCGACCGCCGGGACCCCGAAGATACGCAGTATTTT. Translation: CASSDRRDPEDTQYF.

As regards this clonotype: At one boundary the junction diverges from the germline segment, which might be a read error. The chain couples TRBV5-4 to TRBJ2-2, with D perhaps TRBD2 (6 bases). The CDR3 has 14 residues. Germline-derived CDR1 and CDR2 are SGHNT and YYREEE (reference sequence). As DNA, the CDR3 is TGTGCCAGCAGCGGAGGGCCGAACACCGGGGAGCCGTTTTTT. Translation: CASSGGPNTGEPFF.

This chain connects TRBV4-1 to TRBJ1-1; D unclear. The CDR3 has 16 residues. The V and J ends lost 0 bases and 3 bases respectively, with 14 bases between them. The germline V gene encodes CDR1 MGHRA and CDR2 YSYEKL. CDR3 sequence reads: CASSQDRTPGDTEAFF. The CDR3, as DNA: TGCGCCAGCAGCCAAGACAGGACCCCTGGGGACACTGAAGCTTTCTTT.

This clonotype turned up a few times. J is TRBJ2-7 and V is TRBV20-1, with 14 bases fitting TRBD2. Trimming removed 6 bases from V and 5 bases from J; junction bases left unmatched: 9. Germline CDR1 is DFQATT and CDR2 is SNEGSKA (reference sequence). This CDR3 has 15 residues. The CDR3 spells CSAPRGLAGDHEQYF. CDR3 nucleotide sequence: TGCAGTGCCCCGAGGGGACTAGCGGGAGACCACGAGCAGTACTTC.

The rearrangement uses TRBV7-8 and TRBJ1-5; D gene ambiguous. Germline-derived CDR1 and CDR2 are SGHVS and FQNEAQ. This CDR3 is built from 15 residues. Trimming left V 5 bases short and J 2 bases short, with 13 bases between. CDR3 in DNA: TGTGCCAGCAGCCCCCGGGGTGAAGGCAATCAGCCCCAGCATTTT. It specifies CASSPRGEGNQPQHF.

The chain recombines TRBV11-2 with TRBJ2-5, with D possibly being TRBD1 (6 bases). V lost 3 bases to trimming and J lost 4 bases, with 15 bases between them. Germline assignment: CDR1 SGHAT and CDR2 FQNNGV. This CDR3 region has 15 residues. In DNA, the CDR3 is TGTGCCAGCAGCTTTCTTGGTGACAGGCTAGAGACCCAGTACTTC. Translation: CASSFLGDRLETQYF. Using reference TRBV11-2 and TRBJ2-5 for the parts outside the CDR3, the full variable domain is EAGVAQSPRYKIIEKRQSVAFWCNPISGHATLYWYQQILGQGPKLLIQFQNNGVVDDSQLPKDRFSAERLKGVDSTLKIQPAKLEDSAVYLCASSFLGDRLETQYFGPGTRLLVL.

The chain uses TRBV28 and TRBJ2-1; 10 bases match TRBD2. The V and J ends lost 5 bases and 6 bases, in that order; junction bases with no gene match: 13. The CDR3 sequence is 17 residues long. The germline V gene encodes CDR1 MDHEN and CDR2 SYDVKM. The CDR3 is CASSPIRRTSGRNEQFF. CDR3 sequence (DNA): TGTGCCAGCAGTCCAATCCGGCGGACTAGCGGTCGCAATGAGCAGTTCTTC. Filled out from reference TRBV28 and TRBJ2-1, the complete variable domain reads DVKVTQSSRYLVKRTGEKVFLECVQDMDHENMFWYRQDPGLGLRLIYFSYDVKMKEKGDIPEGYSVSREKKERFSLILESASTNQTSMYLCASSPIRRTSGRNEQFFGPGTRLTVL.

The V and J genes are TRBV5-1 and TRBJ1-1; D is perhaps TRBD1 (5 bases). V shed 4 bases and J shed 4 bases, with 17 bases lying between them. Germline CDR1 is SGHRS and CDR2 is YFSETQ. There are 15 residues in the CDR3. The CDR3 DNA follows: TGCGCCAGCAGCCGATCTCAGGGACTGGGCACTGAAGCTTTCTTT. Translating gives CASSRSQGLGTEAFF.

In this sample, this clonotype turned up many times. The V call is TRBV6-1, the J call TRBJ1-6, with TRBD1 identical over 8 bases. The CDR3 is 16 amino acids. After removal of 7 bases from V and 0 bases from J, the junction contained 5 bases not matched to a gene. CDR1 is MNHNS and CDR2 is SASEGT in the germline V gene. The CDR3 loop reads CASMTGVSSYNSPLHF. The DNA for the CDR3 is TGTGCCAGCATGACAGGGGTGAGCTCCTATAATTCACCCCTCCACTTT.

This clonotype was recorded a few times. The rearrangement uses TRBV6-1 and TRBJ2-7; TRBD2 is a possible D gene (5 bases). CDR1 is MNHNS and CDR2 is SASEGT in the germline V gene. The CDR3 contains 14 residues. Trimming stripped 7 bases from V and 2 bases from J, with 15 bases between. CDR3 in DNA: TGTGCCAGCATGAGGGAAATTAGGACCTACGAGCAGTACTTC. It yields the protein CASMREIRTYEQYF.

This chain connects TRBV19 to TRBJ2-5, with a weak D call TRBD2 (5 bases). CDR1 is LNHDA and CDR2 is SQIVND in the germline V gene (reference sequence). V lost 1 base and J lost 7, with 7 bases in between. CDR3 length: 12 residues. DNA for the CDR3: TGTGCCAGTAGTATAGGTCGGGGGACCCAGTACTTC. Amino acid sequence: CASSIGRGTQYF.

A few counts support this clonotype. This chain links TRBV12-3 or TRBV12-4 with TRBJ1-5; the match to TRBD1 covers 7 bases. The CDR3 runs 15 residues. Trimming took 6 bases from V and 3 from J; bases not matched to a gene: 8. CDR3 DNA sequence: TGTGCCAGCAGCGGCACCAGGGGGTACAATCAGCCCCAGCATTTT. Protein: CASSGTRGYNQPQHF.

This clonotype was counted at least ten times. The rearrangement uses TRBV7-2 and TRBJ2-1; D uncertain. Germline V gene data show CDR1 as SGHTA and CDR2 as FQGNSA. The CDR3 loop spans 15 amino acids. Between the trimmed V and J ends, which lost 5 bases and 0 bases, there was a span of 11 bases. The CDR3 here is CASSTSPSSYNEQFF. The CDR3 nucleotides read TGTGCCAGCAGCACCTCCCCTAGCTCCTACAATGAGCAGTTCTTC.

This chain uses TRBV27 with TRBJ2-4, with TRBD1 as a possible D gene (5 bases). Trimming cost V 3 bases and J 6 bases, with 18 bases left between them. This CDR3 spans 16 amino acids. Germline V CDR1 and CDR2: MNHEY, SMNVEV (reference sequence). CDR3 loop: CASSFLPLRQPNIQYF. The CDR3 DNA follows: TGTGCCAGCAGTTTCCTACCTTTAAGACAGCCAAACATTCAGTACTTC.

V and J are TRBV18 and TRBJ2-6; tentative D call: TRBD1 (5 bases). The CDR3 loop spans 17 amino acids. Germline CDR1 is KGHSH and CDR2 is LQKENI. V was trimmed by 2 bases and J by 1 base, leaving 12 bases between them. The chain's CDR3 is CASSPSREGSGANVLTF. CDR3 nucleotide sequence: TGTGCCAGCTCACCAAGCAGGGAAGGGTCTGGGGCCAACGTCCTGACTTTC. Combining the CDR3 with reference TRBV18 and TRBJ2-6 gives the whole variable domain NAGVMQNPRHLVRRRGQEARLRCSPMKGHSHVYWYRQLPEEGLKFMVYLQKENIIDESGMPKERFSAEFPKEGPSILRIQQVVRGDSAAYFCASSPSREGSGANVLTFGAGSRLTVL.

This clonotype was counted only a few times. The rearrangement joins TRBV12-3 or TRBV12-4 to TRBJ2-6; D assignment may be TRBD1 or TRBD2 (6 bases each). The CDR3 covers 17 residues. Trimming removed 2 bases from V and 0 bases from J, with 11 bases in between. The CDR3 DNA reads TGTGCCAGCAGTTTAACGGGGGCCACCTCTGGGGCCAACGTCCTGACTTTC. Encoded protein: CASSLTGATSGANVLTF.

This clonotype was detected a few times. The CDR3 DNA reads as TGTGCCAGCATCTCGTCGGGGGCTGGCACAGATACGCAGTATTTT. Protein product: CASISSGAGTDTQYF. The V call is TRBV6-1, the J call TRBJ2-3; the D gene could be TRBD1 or TRBD2 (6 bases each). The CDR3 is 15 amino acids. Germline V gene sequence: CDR1 MNHNS, CDR2 SASEGT. V was shortened by 7 bases and J by 1 base, with 15 bases between the two germline ends.

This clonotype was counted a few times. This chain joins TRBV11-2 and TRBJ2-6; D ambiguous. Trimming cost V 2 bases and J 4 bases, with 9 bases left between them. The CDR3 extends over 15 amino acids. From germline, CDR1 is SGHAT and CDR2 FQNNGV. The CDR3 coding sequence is TGTGCCAGCAGCTTAAAATCTGCCGGGGCCAACGTCCTGACTTTC. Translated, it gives CASSLKSAGANVLTF.

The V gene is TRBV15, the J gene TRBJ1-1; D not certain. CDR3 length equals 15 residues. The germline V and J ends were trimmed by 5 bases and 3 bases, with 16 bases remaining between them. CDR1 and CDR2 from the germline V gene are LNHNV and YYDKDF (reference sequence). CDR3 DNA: TGTGCCACCAGCCCTACCGGAGTCGGCCACACTGAAGCTTTCTTT. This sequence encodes CATSPTGVGHTEAFF.

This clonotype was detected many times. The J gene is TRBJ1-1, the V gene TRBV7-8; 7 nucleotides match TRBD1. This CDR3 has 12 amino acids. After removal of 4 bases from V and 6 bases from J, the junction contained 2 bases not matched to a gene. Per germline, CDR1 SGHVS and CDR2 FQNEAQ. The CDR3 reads CASSSGQPEAFF. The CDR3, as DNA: TGTGCCAGCAGCTCGGGACAGCCTGAAGCTTTCTTT.

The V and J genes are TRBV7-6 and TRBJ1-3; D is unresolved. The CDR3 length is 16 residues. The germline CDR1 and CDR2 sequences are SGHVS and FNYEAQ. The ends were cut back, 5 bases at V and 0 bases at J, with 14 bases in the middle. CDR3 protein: CASSHSQLASGNTIYF. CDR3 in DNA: TGTGCCAGCAGCCACTCCCAGTTAGCCTCTGGAAACACCATATATTTT.

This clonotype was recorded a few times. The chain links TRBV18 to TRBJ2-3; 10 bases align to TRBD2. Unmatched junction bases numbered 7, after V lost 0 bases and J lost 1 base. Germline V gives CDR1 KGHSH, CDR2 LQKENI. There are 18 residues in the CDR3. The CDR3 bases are TGTGCCAGCTCACCACCGCTAGCGGGAGCTTTCGGCACAGATACGCAGTATTTT. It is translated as CASSPPLAGAFGTDTQYF.

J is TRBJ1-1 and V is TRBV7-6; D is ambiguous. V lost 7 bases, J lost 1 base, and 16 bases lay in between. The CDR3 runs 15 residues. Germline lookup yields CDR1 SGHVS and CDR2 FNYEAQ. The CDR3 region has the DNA TGTGCCAGCACCCCTAAACCGCGGCCGAACACTGAAGCTTTCTTT. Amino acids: CASTPKPRPNTEAFF.

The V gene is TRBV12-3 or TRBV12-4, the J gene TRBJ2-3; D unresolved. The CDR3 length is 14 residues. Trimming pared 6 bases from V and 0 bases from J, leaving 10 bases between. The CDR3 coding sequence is TGTGCCAGCAGAGTGACTTTTAGCACAGATACGCAGTATTTT. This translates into CASRVTFSTDTQYF.